Following are 20 T cell receptor beta chains from one sample sequenced in a study of T cell responses to AZD1222 COVID-19 vaccine. Sequencing used immunoSEQ multiplex PCR; TCRdb keeps in-frame clones, though not all of them. The data contain over 60,000 clones, roughly 84% of them seen just once; the ten biggest clones take up more than 20%. The sample here was peripheral blood, taken on day 0 of AZD1222 vaccination. The receptors stem from an adult in good health.

This clone was found a few times. This sequence joins TRBV7-3 and TRBJ2-6; the D is unclear. Germline values: CDR1 SGHTA, CDR2 FQGTGA. V dropped 2 bases and J dropped 0 bases, with 14 bases sitting between them. The CDR3 is made up of 18 amino acids. The CDR3 nucleotides read TGTGCCAGCAGCTTAGGCGTGGGGTTCCTCTCTGGGGCCAACGTCCTGACTTTC. Translation gives CASSLGVGFLSGANVLTF.

The rearrangement uses TRBV6-5 and TRBJ2-1; D possibly corresponds to TRBD2 (5 bases). V was trimmed by 4 bases and J by 8 bases, leaving 15 bases between them. In germline, CDR1 is MNHEY, CDR2 SVGAGI. The CDR3 consists of 14 residues. The CDR3 protein is CASSSTGRGDEQFF. In DNA form, the CDR3 reads TGTGCCAGCAGTTCAACTGGCCGGGGAGATGAGCAGTTCTTC.

The chain carries TRBV10-3 and TRBJ1-2; D not certain. The CDR3 runs to 13 residues. The V end was cut by 3 bases, the J end by 3 bases, with 8 bases between. CDR1 and CDR2 from the germline V gene are ENHRY and SYGVKD. CDR3: CAISDVADYGYTF. CDR3 bases: TGTGCCATCAGTGACGTAGCCGACTATGGCTACACCTTC.

This chain joins TRBV6-5 and TRBJ1-4; D is unclear. The CDR3 has 14 residues. Trimming cost V 2 bases and J 2 bases, with 6 bases left between them. Germline V gene sequence: CDR1 MNHEY, CDR2 SVGAGI. The CDR3 DNA reads TGTGCCAGCAGTTACAGGGCCACTAATGAAAAACTGTTTTTT. It translates to CASSYRATNEKLFF.

The chain couples TRBV7-3 to TRBJ1-1, with D unclear. The CDR3 extends over 13 amino acids. Trimming shortened V by 0 bases and J by 5 bases, and 7 bases separated the two germline ends. Per the germline V gene, CDR1 is SGHTA and CDR2 is FQGTGA. The CDR3 coding sequence is TGTGCCAGCAGCTTAACTCCGCGAACTGAAGCTTTCTTT. Translation: CASSLTPRTEAFF. The whole variable domain, remainder taken from reference TRBV7-3 and TRBJ1-1, is GAGVSQTPSNKVTEKGKYVELRCDPISGHTALYWYRQSLGQGPEFLIYFQGTGAADDSGLPNDRFFAVRPEGSVSTLKIQRTERGDSAVYLCASSLTPRTEAFFGQGTRLTVV.

The V call is TRBV5-1, the J call TRBJ1-5; no definite D call. Germline lookup yields CDR1 SGHRS and CDR2 YFSETQ. The V end lost 0 bases, the J end lost 4 bases, and 11 bases lay between the germline ends. The CDR3 runs 15 residues. Here the CDR3 DNA reads TGCGCCAGCAGCTTGGGAAGCCAGCCTAATCAGCCCCAGCATTTT. Translation: CASSLGSQPNQPQHF.

V and J are TRBV18 and TRBJ2-1; 8 bases align to TRBD1. The V gene end was trimmed by 0 bases and the J gene end by 13 bases; junction bases not matched to a gene: 14. This CDR3 region has 16 residues. Looked up from germline, CDR1 is KGHSH and CDR2 is LQKENI. The CDR3 sequence is CASSPPEQGVRSSQFF. CDR3 nucleotide sequence: TGTGCCAGCTCACCACCGGAACAGGGGGTAAGGTCGAGCCAGTTCTTC. Combining the CDR3 with reference TRBV18 and TRBJ2-1 gives the whole variable domain NAGVMQNPRHLVRRRGQEARLRCSPMKGHSHVYWYRQLPEEGLKFMVYLQKENIIDESGMPKERFSAEFPKEGPSILRIQQVVRGDSAAYFCASSPPEQGVRSSQFFGPGTRLTVL.

The genes are TRBV27 and TRBJ1-1, with TRBD1 as a possible D gene (5 bases). CDR1 MNHEY and CDR2 SMNVEV come from the germline V gene (reference sequence). V shed 7 bases and J shed 0 bases, with 21 bases lying between them. This CDR3 is built from 17 residues. The CDR3 reads CASKRQGQIIMNTEAFF. CDR3 bases: TGTGCCAGCAAAAGGCAGGGTCAAATAATAATGAACACTGAAGCTTTCTTT.

CDR3 amino acids: CASSSWTGDEQYF. The DNA of the CDR3 is TGTGCCAGCAGTTCGTGGACAGGGGACGAGCAGTACTTC. The chain combines TRBV27 with TRBJ2-7; 9 bases line up with TRBD1. The CDR3 extends over 13 amino acids. J was trimmed by 5 bases and V by 4 bases; bases with no gene match: 3. The germline V gene encodes CDR1 MNHEY and CDR2 SMNVEV (reference sequence).

This sequence joins TRBV5-4 and TRBJ2-5; tentative D call: TRBD1 (5 bases). The ends were cut back, 4 bases at V and 1 base at J, with 14 bases in the middle. Germline values: CDR1 SGHNT, CDR2 YYREEE (reference sequence). CDR3 length: 15 residues. CDR3 nucleotide sequence: TGTGCCAGCAGCCCCTCAACAGGAATCCAAGAGACCCAGTACTTC. Encoded protein: CASSPSTGIQETQYF.

V usage is TRBV5-1 and J usage is TRBJ1-2, with a weak D call TRBD1 (5 bases). The germline CDR1 and CDR2 sequences are SGHRS and YFSETQ. With 4 bases removed from V and 7 bases from J, the gap between germline ends came to 17 bases. The CDR3 spans 14 residues. The CDR3 protein is CASSPYITGSGYTF. The CDR3 coding sequence is TGCGCCAGCAGCCCGTACATAACAGGTTCTGGCTACACCTTC.

The chain joins TRBV7-2 to TRBJ1-5, with D unclear. V was trimmed by 1 base and J by 4 bases, leaving 11 bases between them. Germline lookup yields CDR1 SGHTA and CDR2 FQGNSA. This CDR3 is 15 amino acids long. CDR3 DNA sequence: TGTGCCAGCAGCTTAGTCGGAACAGTTAATCAGCCCCAGCATTTT. The encoded protein is CASSLVGTVNQPQHF.

The genes are TRBV9 and TRBJ2-1; 13 bases fit TRBD2. The CDR3 covers 15 residues. Trimming cost V 1 base and J 8 bases; bases outside gene matches: 3. From germline, CDR1 is SGDLS and CDR2 YYNGEE. CDR3 in amino acids: CASSVTTSGGHEQFF. In DNA form, the CDR3 reads TGTGCCAGCAGCGTAACGACTAGCGGGGGGCATGAGCAGTTCTTC.

The table lists this clone with a count of one. The chain uses TRBV4-1 and TRBJ2-1; 14 nucleotides align to TRBD2. Germline loops: CDR1 MGHRA, CDR2 YSYEKL. The CDR3 covers 18 residues. The ends lost 4 bases at V and 0 bases at J; junction bases unmatched: 5. The CDR3 loop is CASSLRLAGGPSYNEQFF. The DNA for the CDR3 is TGCGCCAGCAGCCTCCGACTAGCGGGGGGGCCCTCCTACAATGAGCAGTTCTTC.

The CDR3 is CASSLPGLAGDNEQFF. CDR3 DNA: TGTGCCAGCAGCTTGCCAGGACTAGCGGGGGACAATGAGCAGTTCTTC. V usage is TRBV5-4 and J usage is TRBJ2-1, with TRBD2 matching 13 bases. CDR3 length: 16 amino acids. V lost 1 base, J lost 5 bases, and 3 bases stayed unmatched. From germline, CDR1 is SGHNT and CDR2 YYREEE (reference sequence). The whole variable domain, filled in from reference TRBV5-4 and TRBJ2-1, reads ETGVTQSPTHLIKTRGQQVTLRCSSQSGHNTVSWYQQALGQGPQFIFQYYREEENGRGNFPPRFSGLQFPNYSSELNVNALELDDSALYLCASSLPGLAGDNEQFFGPGTRLTVL.

A few counts support this clone. This sequence joins TRBV30 and TRBJ1-3; 8 bases match TRBD1. The CDR3 consists of 14 residues. Germline assignment: CDR1 GTSNPN and CDR2 SVGIG (reference sequence). The ends lost 7 bases at V and 4 bases at J; junction bases unmatched: 9. The CDR3 DNA reads TGTGCCTCCAGTGACAGGGGCGGCGGAAACACCATATATTTT. It encodes CASSDRGGGNTIYF.

The CDR3 coding sequence is TGTGCCAGTAGTATAGACAAATACAATGAGCAGTTCTTC. It translates to CASSIDKYNEQFF. The rearrangement uses TRBV19 and TRBJ2-1; D ambiguous. The germline V gene encodes CDR1 LNHDA and CDR2 SQIVND (reference sequence). The CDR3 has 13 residues. Trimming took off 0 bases at V and 4 bases at J, with 4 bases between the two ends.

The V gene is TRBV4-3, the J gene TRBJ1-2; 7 nucleotides line up with TRBD1. Germline CDR1 is LGHNA and CDR2 is YSLEER. J gave up 8 bases and V 3 bases, and 12 bases lay outside the gene matches. CDR3 length: 15 amino acids. The CDR3 region is CASSQKVQGSQGYTF. The CDR3 DNA reads as TGCGCCAGCAGCCAGAAAGTACAGGGGAGTCAGGGCTACACCTTC.

This clone has just one count. V is TRBV30 and J is TRBJ2-3, with 7 bases identical to TRBD1. In germline, CDR1 is GTSNPN, CDR2 SVGIG (reference sequence). V lost 3 bases and J lost 4; bases outside the gene matches: 7. The CDR3 loop spans 14 amino acids. CDR3 sequence reads: CAWRTGLGADTQYF. The DNA of the CDR3 is TGTGCCTGGAGGACAGGGCTGGGGGCAGATACGCAGTATTTT.

This chain joins TRBV5-1 and TRBJ1-2; D remains ambiguous. Trimming shortened V by 2 bases and J by 4 bases, and 6 bases separated the two germline ends. The germline V gene has CDR1 SGHRS and CDR2 YFSETQ. CDR3 length: 12 amino acids. CDR3 sequence reads: CASSFDLYGYTF. In DNA, the CDR3 is TGCGCCAGCAGCTTTGACCTCTATGGCTACACCTTC.